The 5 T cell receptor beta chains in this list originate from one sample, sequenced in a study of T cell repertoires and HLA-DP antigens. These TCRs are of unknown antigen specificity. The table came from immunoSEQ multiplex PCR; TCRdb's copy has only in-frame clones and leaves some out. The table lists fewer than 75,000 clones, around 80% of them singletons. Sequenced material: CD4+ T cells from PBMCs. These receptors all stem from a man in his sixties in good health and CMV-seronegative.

The CDR3 DNA follows: TGCAGTGCTAGACAGGGCCAAGCTTTCTTT. Encoded protein: CSARQGQAFF. V usage is TRBV20-1 and J usage is TRBJ1-1, with D maybe TRBD1 (5 bases). There are 10 residues in the CDR3. Trimming removed 2 bases at V and 9 bases at J, with 7 bases between. Germline assignment: CDR1 DFQATT and CDR2 SNEGSKA (reference sequence).

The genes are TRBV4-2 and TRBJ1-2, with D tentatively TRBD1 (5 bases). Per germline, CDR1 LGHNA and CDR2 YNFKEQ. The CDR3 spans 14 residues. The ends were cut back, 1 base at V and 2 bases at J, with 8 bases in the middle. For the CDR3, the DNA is TGTGCCAGCAGCCAAGTGGGGGGGAACTATGGCTACACCTTC. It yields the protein CASSQVGGNYGYTF.

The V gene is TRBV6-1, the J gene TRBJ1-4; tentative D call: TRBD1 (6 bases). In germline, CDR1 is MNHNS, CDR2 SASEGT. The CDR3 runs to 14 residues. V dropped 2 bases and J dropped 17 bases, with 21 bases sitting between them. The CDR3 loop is CASSESLLRQAVFF. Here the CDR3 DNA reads TGTGCCAGCAGTGAAAGTCTATTAAGACAGGCGGTATTTTTT.

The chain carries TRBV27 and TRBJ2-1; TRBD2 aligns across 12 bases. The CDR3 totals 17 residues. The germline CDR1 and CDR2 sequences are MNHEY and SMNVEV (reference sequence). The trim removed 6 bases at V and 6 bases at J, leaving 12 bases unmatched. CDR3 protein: CASRRTWTSGEGNEQFF. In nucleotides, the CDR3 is TGTGCCAGCAGGCGCACGTGGACTAGCGGGGAGGGCAATGAGCAGTTCTTC.

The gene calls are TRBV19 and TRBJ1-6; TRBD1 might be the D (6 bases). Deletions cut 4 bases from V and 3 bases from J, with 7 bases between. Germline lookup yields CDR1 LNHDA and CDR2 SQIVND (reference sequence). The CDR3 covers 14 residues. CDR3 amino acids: CASSRDNYNSPLHF. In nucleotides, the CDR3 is TGTGCCAGTAGTAGGGACAACTATAATTCACCCCTCCACTTT. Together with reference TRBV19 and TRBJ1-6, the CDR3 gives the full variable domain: DGGITQSPKYLFRKEGQNVTLSCEQNLNHDAMYWYRQDPGQGLRLIYYSQIVNDFQKGDIAEGYSVSREKKESFPLTVTSAQKNPTAFYLCASSRDNYNSPLHFGNGTRLTVT.